This T cell receptor beta chain came from a study of control samples from healthy donors and cancer patients (dated by TCRdb to 2019 to 2021). Germline trimming: 2 bases from V, 2 bases from J; junction bases outside gene matches: 4. Taken from the germline V gene (reference sequence), the CDR1 and CDR2 loops are GTSNPN and SVGIG. The CDR3 goes from the cysteine to the phenylalanine over 16 residues. Only the CDR3 DNA is retained, 48 bases long and in frame from the first base. The library was produced with the immunoSEQ multiplex PCR assay. The clones in this table, taken by TCRdb from immuneACCESS, are in-frame only. Not every clone is retained; where verified, under half of the shortfall comes from an unresolved V gene, and the cause of the rest is unknown. The sample table lists 110,000 or so clones, roughly 90% of them with a count of one. The ten largest clones take up almost 40% of the sample.

Comment on this clone: What antigen it recognizes has not been identified. No much larger clone exists at a distance of one base, and base qualities are not known.

The chain links TRBV30 with TRBJ1-5; the central 12 bases match TRBD1. This TCR derives from a middle-aged man in good health. Sequencing was done on a sample of blood. The CDR3 reads as follows: CAWSSGTGGGNQPQHF. The DNA reads TGTGCCTGGAGTAGTGGGACAGGGGGCGGCAATCAGCCCCAGCATTTT.